This paragraph reports one T cell receptor beta chain. The V and J ends lost 7 bases and 0 bases, in that order; junction bases with no gene match: 9. This CDR3 contains 17 residues. The V gene's germline CDR1 is ENHRY and CDR2 SYGVKD. Those enrolled, adults aged about 18 to 89 years, came from about two dozen US areas. Researchers sorted participants into cohorts using their self-reported clinical history. The sample belongs to a study of blood T cell repertoires in COVID-19. Study summary: T cells, B-cell-depleted T cells, or PBMCs provided the cDNA or gDNA that served as material.

Authors' data handling: Estimates of nucleated cell counts were drawn from the amplification of reference gene primers. Produced via immunoSEQ multiplex PCR; TCRdb's table is partial and in-frame only. Clone size and V and J calls were adopted from that table, with D and trimming inferred from the DNA. The sample records some 300,000 clones, roughly 86% being singletons. The material sequenced was PBMCs or T cells enriched from blood (not recorded which). The receptor was derived from a woman aged 45-60 years who had been exposed to COVID-19. V and J are TRBV10-3 and TRBJ2-1, with 10 positions matching TRBD2. The CDR3 loop reads CAIKPSGGTGSYNEQFF. In nucleotides, the CDR3 is TGTGCCATCAAGCCTAGCGGGGGCACAGGCTCCTACAATGAGCAGTTCTTC.